These 4 T cell receptor beta chains were all obtained from the same sample, sequenced in a study of blood T cells in healthy people across ages. A second PCR, run for about 6 to 11 cycles, used a sample-barcoded 5' primer plus a J-beta primer mix. TCRdb reanalysed the 5' RACE reads using MiXCR and keeps one entry per CDR3 protein. Of fewer than 900,000 distinct CDR3 sequences detected, roughly 43% appear once; the ten largest clones hold 20% to 25%. The material sequenced was blood. The source of these receptors is a woman aged 55 to 70 in good health.

This clonotype was found a few times. The gene calls are TRBV30 and TRBJ2-7; D not resolved. From germline, CDR1 is GTSNPN and CDR2 SVGIG (reference sequence). The CDR3 has 12 amino acids. The ends were cut back, 3 bases at V and 5 bases at J, with 11 bases in the middle. The CDR3 here is CAWRPRFHEQYF. The CDR3 region has the DNA TGTGCCTGGAGGCCGAGGTTCCACGAGCAGTACTTC.

A few counts support this clonotype. The chain uses TRBV7-9 and TRBJ1-2; D is perhaps TRBD1 (5 bases). V was shortened by 1 base and J by 8 bases, with 11 bases between the two germline ends. This CDR3 has 13 amino acids. From germline, CDR1 is SEHNR and CDR2 FQNEAQ (reference sequence). Here the CDR3 DNA reads TGTGCCAGCAGCTTAGGACAGTTGACCGGCTACACCTTC. As protein: CASSLGQLTGYTF.

This clonotype showed up just a few times. The chain employs TRBV7-8 and TRBJ2-7; D may correspond to TRBD1 or TRBD2 (7 bases each). Trimming shortened V by 0 bases and J by 4 bases, and 13 bases separated the two germline ends. Germline V gene data show CDR1 as SGHVS and CDR2 as FQNEAQ. The CDR3 is 15 amino acids. The CDR3 spells CASSLATRGGYEQYF. In DNA, the CDR3 is TGTGCCAGCAGCTTAGCGACCAGGGGGGGTTACGAGCAGTACTTC.

This clonotype was observed at least ten times. The chain joins TRBV20-1 to TRBJ1-2, with D hard to call. V lost 3 bases and J 1 base, leaving 18 bases between the germline ends. The CDR3 sequence is 16 residues long. Germline V lookup: CDR1 DFQATT, CDR2 SNEGSKA (reference sequence). The CDR3 DNA reads as TGCAGTGCTAGGACATCAGGACGGCGCCATAACTATGGCTACACCTTC. This translates into CSARTSGRRHNYGYTF.